This is a list of T cell receptor beta chains from one sample in a study of T cells after yellow fever vaccination. One entry per CDR3 protein, called by TCRdb with MiXCR from the 5' RACE reads. Seen here are 300,000 to 350,000 distinct CDR3 sequences, roughly 8.4% observed once, and the top ten hold 15% to 20%. The sample was PBMCs, taken approximately 40 days after the first yellow fever vaccination. These receptors all come from a man aged 18 to 29 who received the YFV17D yellow fever vaccine. CDR3s include the opening cysteine and the closing phenylalanine or tryptophan. A D gene is named only where the DNA matches it firmly. Rows give clone size only sometimes, using once, few, many, or a class for an expanded clone.

cdr3_nt: TGTGCCAGCAAGGGGTCAGGGAGCGCCTACGAGCAGTACTTC
cdr3_aa: CASKGSGSAYEQYF
clone_size: few
v_call: TRBV6-1
d_call: NA
j_call: TRBJ2-7

cdr3_nt: TGTGCCAGCAGTTACACTCTATACGGTTCTGAGCAGTTCTTC
cdr3_aa: CASSYTLYGSEQFF
clone_size: NA
v_call: TRBV6-2/TRBV6-3
d_call: NA
j_call: TRBJ2-1

cdr3_nt: TGTGCCAGCAGTTTGGAAACGGGGGGGCCCAATGAGCAGTTCTTC
cdr3_aa: CASSLETGGPNEQFF
clone_size: NA
v_call: TRBV12-3/TRBV12-4
d_call: TRBD2
j_call: TRBJ2-1

cdr3_nt: TGTGCCAGCACCTCGTCCAGGATTGTCTACAATGAGCAGTTCTTC
cdr3_aa: CASTSSRIVYNEQFF
clone_size: few
v_call: TRBV5-5
d_call: NA
j_call: TRBJ2-1

cdr3_nt: TGTGCCAGCAGACCTAGCGGGGAGAACACCGGGGAGCTGTTTTTT
cdr3_aa: CASRPSGENTGELFF
clone_size: NA
v_call: TRBV6-2/TRBV6-3
d_call: TRBD2
j_call: TRBJ2-2

cdr3_nt: TGTGCCAGCAGCGTAGTCGGGCAGGGAGACGAAAAACTGTTTTTT
cdr3_aa: CASSVVGQGDEKLFF
clone_size: many
v_call: TRBV9
d_call: NA
j_call: TRBJ1-4

cdr3_nt: TGCAGTGCTAGAGATCGGGTGGGGGGAAAAGGCTACACCTTC
cdr3_aa: CSARDRVGGKGYTF
clone_size: few
v_call: TRBV20-1
d_call: NA
j_call: TRBJ1-2

cdr3_nt: TGCGCCAGCAGCGCCCGGACAGGGGATCACACCTTC
cdr3_aa: CASSARTGDHTF
clone_size: NA
v_call: TRBV5-1
d_call: TRBD1
j_call: TRBJ1-2

cdr3_nt: TGTGCCACCAGTGATTTGGGAGACAGGGGCAATCAGCCCCAGCATTTT
cdr3_aa: CATSDLGDRGNQPQHF
clone_size: NA
v_call: TRBV24-1
d_call: TRBD1
j_call: TRBJ1-5

cdr3_nt: TGTGCCAGCAGCTTCCCCCGGGGACTGGACCTAGGCAATGAGCAGTTCTTC
cdr3_aa: CASSFPRGLDLGNEQFF
clone_size: NA
v_call: TRBV7-9
d_call: NA
j_call: TRBJ2-1

cdr3_nt: TGTGCCAGCAGTCACCTCTCTGGGGCCAACGTCCTGACTTTC
cdr3_aa: CASSHLSGANVLTF
clone_size: few
v_call: TRBV6-5
d_call: NA
j_call: TRBJ2-6

cdr3_nt: TGCACCAGCAAACCGGGACAGGGTTACAATGAGCAGTTCTTC
cdr3_aa: CTSKPGQGYNEQFF
clone_size: NA
v_call: TRBV5-1
d_call: TRBD1
j_call: TRBJ2-1

cdr3_nt: TGCGCCAGCAGCTTGGGAGGGATACGGAATTCACCCCTCCACTTT
cdr3_aa: CASSLGGIRNSPLHF
clone_size: many
v_call: TRBV5-1
d_call: NA
j_call: TRBJ1-6

cdr3_nt: TGTGCCAGCAGCCATTCGAACTATGGCTACACCTTC
cdr3_aa: CASSHSNYGYTF
clone_size: many
v_call: TRBV7-2
d_call: NA
j_call: TRBJ1-2

cdr3_nt: TGTGCCAGCAGGACCCAGGGGGCTGGAAACACCATATATTTT
cdr3_aa: CASRTQGAGNTIYF
clone_size: many
v_call: TRBV7-3
d_call: TRBD1
j_call: TRBJ1-3

cdr3_nt: TGTGCCAGCAGTGAAGCACAGGGCGTTGACAATGAGCAGTTCTTC
cdr3_aa: CASSEAQGVDNEQFF
clone_size: NA
v_call: TRBV25-1
d_call: NA
j_call: TRBJ2-1

cdr3_nt: TGTGCCAGCAGTTTAGGGGACGGAGTGTATAATTCACCCCTCCACTTT
cdr3_aa: CASSLGDGVYNSPLHF
clone_size: NA
v_call: TRBV12-3/TRBV12-4
d_call: NA
j_call: TRBJ1-6

cdr3_nt: TGCGCCAGCAGCTTGGCCCTAGCGGGGCTTCCACAAGAGACCCAGTACTTC
cdr3_aa: CASSLALAGLPQETQYF
clone_size: few
v_call: TRBV5-1
d_call: TRBD2
j_call: TRBJ2-5

cdr3_nt: TGTGCCAGCAGCTTAGAGGGGCCAACAACTAATGAAAAACTGTTTTTT
cdr3_aa: CASSLEGPTTNEKLFF
clone_size: few
v_call: TRBV7-2
d_call: NA
j_call: TRBJ1-4

cdr3_nt: TGCAGTGCTAGGCCCGTGACTAGAGAAGAGACCCAGTACTTC
cdr3_aa: CSARPVTREETQYF
clone_size: NA
v_call: TRBV20-1
d_call: NA
j_call: TRBJ2-5

cdr3_nt: TGTGCCAGCAGCTTTAGGGGGCTCGGAGAGACCCAGTACTTC
cdr3_aa: CASSFRGLGETQYF
clone_size: NA
v_call: TRBV5-8
d_call: TRBD1
j_call: TRBJ2-5

cdr3_nt: TGTGCCAGCAGCGCGGACAGGGGCACAGATACGCAGTATTTT
cdr3_aa: CASSADRGTDTQYF
clone_size: many
v_call: TRBV9
d_call: TRBD1
j_call: TRBJ2-3

cdr3_nt: TGCGCCAGCAGCTTGGTGGGGGGGGTAGGCACTGAAGCTTTCTTT
cdr3_aa: CASSLVGGVGTEAFF
clone_size: few
v_call: TRBV5-1
d_call: NA
j_call: TRBJ1-1

cdr3_nt: TGTGCCTTCAGGATCACCCGACTAGCGGGGGGACCCCAAGAGACCCAGTACTTC
cdr3_aa: CAFRITRLAGGPQETQYF
clone_size: NA
v_call: TRBV2
d_call: TRBD2
j_call: TRBJ2-5

cdr3_nt: TGTGCCAGCAGTGACGGCAGGGGGCATTCCGGGGAGCTGTTTTTT
cdr3_aa: CASSDGRGHSGELFF
clone_size: NA
v_call: TRBV6-4
d_call: TRBD1
j_call: TRBJ2-2

cdr3_nt: TGTGCCAGCAGGGAACGCCGGACGGCCGTCTTT
cdr3_aa: CASRERRTAVF
clone_size: few
v_call: TRBV6-2/TRBV6-3
d_call: NA
j_call: TRBJ1-1

cdr3_nt: TGTGCCAGCAGTTCTCAGGGGTCCGGGGAGCTGTTTTTT
cdr3_aa: CASSSQGSGELFF
clone_size: many
v_call: TRBV5-1
d_call: NA
j_call: TRBJ2-2

cdr3_nt: TGTGCCTGGAGTGTAAAGGGGGGCGCGAAACTGTTTTTT
cdr3_aa: CAWSVKGGAKLFF
clone_size: NA
v_call: TRBV30
d_call: NA
j_call: TRBJ1-4

cdr3_nt: TGCGCCAGCAGCTTGGCCCCTAGCGGGGGGACACATGAGCAGTTCTTC
cdr3_aa: CASSLAPSGGTHEQFF
clone_size: NA
v_call: TRBV5-1
d_call: TRBD2
j_call: TRBJ2-1

cdr3_nt: TGTGCCAGCAGCTTAGGTCGGGGGGCCCAGGCCAAAAACATTCAGTACTTC
cdr3_aa: CASSLGRGAQAKNIQYF
clone_size: many
v_call: TRBV7-2
d_call: NA
j_call: TRBJ2-4

cdr3_nt: TGCGCCAGCAGTGCCGGGGGAGGTCAGCCCCAGCATTTT
cdr3_aa: CASSAGGGQPQHF
clone_size: NA
v_call: TRBV10-1
d_call: NA
j_call: TRBJ1-5

cdr3_nt: TGCGCCAGCAGCGGGGCCACGGGGGGGACTGAGCAGTTCTTC
cdr3_aa: CASSGATGGTEQFF
clone_size: NA
v_call: TRBV5-1
d_call: TRBD2
j_call: TRBJ2-1

cdr3_nt: TGCGCCAGCAGCACCCGCACGGGACAGGGACTTTACAATGAGCAGTTCTTC
cdr3_aa: CASSTRTGQGLYNEQFF
clone_size: few
v_call: TRBV5-1
d_call: TRBD1
j_call: TRBJ2-1

cdr3_nt: TGTGCCAGCAGTTTCAGGGGACTAGCGGGGCGGCAGAGGGCCCAGTACTTC
cdr3_aa: CASSFRGLAGRQRAQYF
clone_size: NA
v_call: TRBV12-3/TRBV12-4
d_call: TRBD2
j_call: TRBJ2-5

cdr3_nt: TGTGCCAGCAGTCGAGGAACCGAGACCCAGTACTTC
cdr3_aa: CASSRGTETQYF
clone_size: few
v_call: TRBV28
d_call: NA
j_call: TRBJ2-5

cdr3_nt: TGCAGTGCTAGTTTGGGGGGACTTAGCACAGATACGCAGTATTTT
cdr3_aa: CSASLGGLSTDTQYF
clone_size: few
v_call: TRBV20-1
d_call: NA
j_call: TRBJ2-3

cdr3_nt: TGTGCCAGCAGCTTAGACAGCAGGGCCTCTGGGCGTGCTTTCTTT
cdr3_aa: CASSLDSRASGRAFF
clone_size: few
v_call: TRBV7-9
d_call: NA
j_call: TRBJ1-1